The present T cell receptor (beta chain) was sequenced within a study of blood T cell repertoires in COVID-19. Overall study context: PBMCs, B-cell-depleted T cells, or T cells were the source of the cDNA or gDNA that made up the material.

Germline loops: CDR1 SGHNT, CDR2 YYREEE (reference sequence). CDR3 length: 14 amino acids. The V end was cut by 1 base, the J end by 1 base, with 8 bases between. Study processing details: Reference gene primer amplification gave estimated nucleated cell counts. Generated by immunoSEQ multiplex PCR, the TCRdb table keeps only in-frame clones and is missing some. That table supplies the V and J calls and clone size; D and trimming were determined from the DNA. The sample lists roughly 500,000 clones, roughly 85% occurring once. Remarks on this clone: Other DNA sequences in this sample translate to the same CDR3.

Sequenced: peripheral blood. This clonotype was obtained from a human donor in a cohort sampled during active COVID-19. The J gene is TRBJ1-1, the V gene TRBV5-4; maybe TRBD1 (6 bases). The CDR3 nucleotides read TGTGCCAGCAGCTTGATACAGGGGAACACTGAAGCTTTCTTT. Its protein product is CASSLIQGNTEAFF.